This T cell receptor beta chain was identified during a study of CD8+ T cells in alopecia areata (dated by TCRdb to 2017 to 2018). As for the study more broadly: Treated patients were enrolled in an open-label pilot trial of oral tofacitinib at 5 to 10 mg twice daily for moderate-to-severe alopecia areata. Tofacitinib was given for 6 to 18 months, followed by 6 months of follow-up off drug to assess delayed response and recurrence. High-throughput TCRbeta sequencing was used to examine T cell clonal expansion in alopecia areata in both the C3H/HeJ mouse model and human patients. On the human side, TCRbeta sequencing was run on scalp tissue and on sorted CD4+ and CD8+ peripheral blood T cells from healthy controls and from alopecia areata patients with either patchy or totalis/universalis disease. Biopsies were taken from tofacitinib-treated patients at baseline and at 4 and 24 weeks of treatment, and a later scalp biopsy was taken in several of the tofacitinib-treated patients. Scalp clonality was compared across normal scalp (n=4), patchy alopecia areata scalp (n=8), and alopecia totalis/universalis scalp (n=8). The RNA source kit depended on sample type: the PAXgene miRNA kit for fixed scalp, the miRNeasy kit for PBMCs, and the RNeasy kit for mouse skin. immunoSEQ multiplex PCR using 35 Vbeta forward primers and 13 Jbeta reverse primers was used to amplify TCRbeta CDR3 regions. Study-wide conclusions, independent of this receptor: Compared with mice, TCR sequences shared between patients were less clear, possibly partly because of HLA diversity across the patient population. Higher clonality and more expanded CD8+ clones were observed in lesional scalp than in normal scalp, particularly in alopecia totalis/universalis, a finding suggestive of antigenic drive. Unlike mouse skin, where gammadelta T cells dominate, normal human skin contains resident alphabeta T cells that get sequenced too, which complicates analysis of the scalp TCR repertoire.

This clone appeared once. Its antigen remains unidentified. Per-base quality was not reported, and no clone a single base away is much larger than it. The library was made by the immunoSEQ multiplex PCR assay. For TCR sequencing, RNA was extracted from every sample and reverse transcribed into cDNA to serve as template. SuperScript III was used to make first-strand cDNA, primed with a 2:1 mix of oligo-dT and random hexamers. Amplification bias was assessed with a synthetic immune receptor repertoire, and residual bias was removed computationally. From the authors' description of their analysis: Raw reads were preprocessed for error removal, and CDR3 was defined according to IMGT conventions as running from the conserved cysteine to phenylalanine. Clonality was calculated as 1 minus Shannon entropy normalized by log2 of the number of productive unique TCRs. Whether each scalp clone was CD4 or CD8 was inferred by checking scalp TCRbeta sequences against the CD4 and CD8 repertoires from sorted blood. Not all clones reach the TCRdb copy of this immuneACCESS table, which keeps in-frame sequences only. Checked studies attribute under half of the gap to unresolved V genes and leave the rest unexplained. The V and J calls and clone size were taken over from that table, and D and trimming were inferred from the DNA. The sample data list about 130,000 clones, and around 60% of these were observed just once. The top ten hold around 6% of the sample.

The meaning of the sample's time point label: baseline before oral tofacitinib. Lesional scalp punch biopsies and peripheral blood were collected from alopecia areata patients. PBMCs were isolated by density centrifugation and stained for CD3, CD4 and CD8, and CD4+ and CD8+ T cells were sorted on a FACSAria. V is pruned by 4 bases and J by 0 bases, leaving 7 bases of the junction without a gene match. CDR1 SGHRS and CDR2 YFSETQ are derived from the germline V gene. There are 17 amino acids in the CDR3, from cysteine to phenylalanine inclusive. Only the CDR3 DNA is retained, 51 bases long and in frame from the first base.

The TCR sequence derives from a human donor with alopecia areata. This sample comprised CD4+ T cells sorted from blood, obtained at week 0. The chain employs TRBV5-1 and TRBJ2-2; a stretch of 9 junction bases matches TRBD1. The DNA sequence reads TGCGCCAGCAGCCCGCCAGGGACAGGGACGAACACCGGGGAGCTGTTTTTT. Translated, this is CASSPPGTGTNTGELFF.